The clone carrying this T cell receptor beta chain was seen a few times. The antigen remains unidentified. The V and J ends lost 2 bases and 3 bases respectively, with 10 bases between them. The CDR3 runs to 15 residues. The germline gives CDR1 ENHRY, CDR2 SYGVKD. The data were obtained in a study of T-cell reconstitution after alpha-beta-depleted transplantation in children. Study findings and constraints: Where some patients showed high TCRbeta diversity at day 60, it came from recipient T cells and thymic progenitors that had survived. Several hundred expanded graft clones reportedly were the source of alpha-beta T cells about two months after transplant. Counts and diversity of T cells one year after transplant came mostly from newly produced T cells.

Unique molecular identifiers featured in how the TCRbeta library was prepared. TCRdb recomputed calls from the PCR reads with MiXCR, one row per CDR3 protein. The sample gives 200,000 to 300,000 distinct CDR3 sequences, 24% of which show up once; 4% to 6% is in the top ten. This specimen was PBMCs, mostly from graft donor cells, taken 360 days after TCRalphabeta/CD19-depleted stem cell transplant. The chain recombines TRBV10-3 with TRBJ2-2, with D perhaps matching TRBD1 (5 bases). The receptor comes from a female patient between 2 and 15 years old who had a stem cell transplant for congenital amegakaryocytic thrombocytopenia, so the T cells may come from the graft donor. DNA of the CDR3: TGTGCCATCAGTGAGGGGCAGGGCGACACCGGGGAGCTGTTTTTT. Protein sequence: CAISEGQGDTGELFF.